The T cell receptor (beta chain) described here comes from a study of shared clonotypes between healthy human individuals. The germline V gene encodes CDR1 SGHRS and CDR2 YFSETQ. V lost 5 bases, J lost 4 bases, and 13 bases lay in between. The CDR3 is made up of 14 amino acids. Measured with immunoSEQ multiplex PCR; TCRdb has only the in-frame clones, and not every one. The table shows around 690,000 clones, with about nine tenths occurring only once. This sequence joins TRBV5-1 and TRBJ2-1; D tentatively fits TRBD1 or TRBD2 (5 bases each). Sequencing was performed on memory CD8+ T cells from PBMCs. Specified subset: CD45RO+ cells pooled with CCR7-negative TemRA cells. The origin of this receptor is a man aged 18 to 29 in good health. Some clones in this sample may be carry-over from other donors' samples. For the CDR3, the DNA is TGCGCCAGCAGAGAGGGGCGCGGGTACAATGAGCAGTTCTTC. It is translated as CASREGRGYNEQFF. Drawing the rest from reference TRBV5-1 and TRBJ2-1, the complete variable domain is KAGVTQTPRYLIKTRGQQVTLSCSPISGHRSVSWYQQTPGQGLQFLFEYFSETQRNKGNFPGRFSGRQFSNSRSEMNVSTLELGDSALYLCASREGRGYNEQFFGPGTRLTVL.